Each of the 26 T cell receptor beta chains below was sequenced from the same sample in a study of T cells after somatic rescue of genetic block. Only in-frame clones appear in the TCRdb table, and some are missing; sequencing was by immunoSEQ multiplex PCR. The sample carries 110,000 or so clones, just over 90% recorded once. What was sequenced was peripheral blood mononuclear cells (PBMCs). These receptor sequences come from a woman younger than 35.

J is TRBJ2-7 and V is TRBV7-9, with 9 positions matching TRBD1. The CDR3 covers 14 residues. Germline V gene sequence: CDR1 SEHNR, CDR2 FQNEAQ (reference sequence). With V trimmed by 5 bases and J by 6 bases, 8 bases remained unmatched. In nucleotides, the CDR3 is TGTGCCAGCAGCCCACCGGACAGGGGATGCGAGCAGTACTTC. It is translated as CASSPPDRGCEQYF. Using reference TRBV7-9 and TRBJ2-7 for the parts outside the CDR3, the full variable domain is DTGVSQNPRHKITKRGQNVTFRCDPISEHNRLYWYRQTLGQGPEFLTYFQNEAQLEKSRLLSDRFSAERPKGSFSTLEIQRTEQGDSAMYLCASSPPDRGCEQYFGPGTRLTVT.

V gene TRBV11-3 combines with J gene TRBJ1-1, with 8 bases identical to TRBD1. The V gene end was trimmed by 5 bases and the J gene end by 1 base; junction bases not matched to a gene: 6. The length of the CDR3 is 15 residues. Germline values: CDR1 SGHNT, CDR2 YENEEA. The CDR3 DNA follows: TGTGCCAGCAGCCCGCAGGGGGCTACGAACACTGAAGCTTTCTTT. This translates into CASSPQGATNTEAFF.

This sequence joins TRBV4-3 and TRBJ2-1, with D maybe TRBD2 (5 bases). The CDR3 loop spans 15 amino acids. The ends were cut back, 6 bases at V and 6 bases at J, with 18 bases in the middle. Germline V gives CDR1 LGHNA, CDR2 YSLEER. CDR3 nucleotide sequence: TGCGCCAGCAGTTTCGGACGCGGGTTGGGCAATGAGCAGTTCTTC. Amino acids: CASSFGRGLGNEQFF.

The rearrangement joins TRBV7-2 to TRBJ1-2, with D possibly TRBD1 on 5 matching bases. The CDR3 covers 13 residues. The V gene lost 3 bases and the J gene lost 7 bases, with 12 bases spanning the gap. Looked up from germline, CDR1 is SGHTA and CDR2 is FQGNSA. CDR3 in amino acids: CASSLRGEGGYTF. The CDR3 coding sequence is TGTGCCAGCAGCTTGAGGGGTGAGGGTGGCTACACCTTC.

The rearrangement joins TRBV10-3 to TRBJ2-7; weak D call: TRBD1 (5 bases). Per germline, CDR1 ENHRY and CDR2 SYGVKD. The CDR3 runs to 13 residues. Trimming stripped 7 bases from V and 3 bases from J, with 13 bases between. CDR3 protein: CAIKDSDDYEQYF. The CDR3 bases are TGTGCCATCAAAGACAGCGATGACTACGAGCAGTACTTC.

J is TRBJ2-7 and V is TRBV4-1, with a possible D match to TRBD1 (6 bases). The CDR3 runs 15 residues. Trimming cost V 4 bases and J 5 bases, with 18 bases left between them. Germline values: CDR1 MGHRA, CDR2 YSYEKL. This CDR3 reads CASSRAPAGVDEQYF. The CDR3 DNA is TGCGCCAGCAGCCGGGCCCCGGCAGGGGTCGACGAGCAGTACTTC.

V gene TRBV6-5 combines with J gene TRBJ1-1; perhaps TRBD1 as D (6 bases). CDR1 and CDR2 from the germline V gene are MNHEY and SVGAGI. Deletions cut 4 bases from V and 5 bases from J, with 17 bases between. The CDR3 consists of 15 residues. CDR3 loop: CASSFESGGATEAFF. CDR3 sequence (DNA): TGTGCCAGCAGTTTCGAGTCGGGGGGCGCAACTGAAGCTTTCTTT.

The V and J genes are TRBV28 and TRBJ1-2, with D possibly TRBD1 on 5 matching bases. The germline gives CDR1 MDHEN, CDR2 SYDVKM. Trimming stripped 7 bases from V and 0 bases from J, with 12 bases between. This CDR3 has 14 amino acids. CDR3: CASTPPQANYGYTF. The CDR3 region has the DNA TGTGCCAGCACCCCGCCACAGGCTAACTATGGCTACACCTTC.

The CDR3 bases are TGTGCCAGCAGCTTAGCGACAGATTTCTATAATTCACCCCTCCACTTT. Protein sequence: CASSLATDFYNSPLHF. The chain employs TRBV7-8 and TRBJ1-6, with a possible D match to TRBD1 (5 bases). The V gene's germline CDR1 is SGHVS and CDR2 FQNEAQ. The CDR3 has 16 residues. The V end was cut by 0 bases, the J end by 3 bases, with 9 bases between.

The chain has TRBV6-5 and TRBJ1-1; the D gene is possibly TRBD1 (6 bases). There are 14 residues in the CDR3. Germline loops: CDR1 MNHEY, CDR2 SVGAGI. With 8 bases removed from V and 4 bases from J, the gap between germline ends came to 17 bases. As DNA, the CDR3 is TGTGCCAGCTCCAAAGGAGGGGGGGGCACTGAAGCTTTCTTT. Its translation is CASSKGGGGTEAFF.

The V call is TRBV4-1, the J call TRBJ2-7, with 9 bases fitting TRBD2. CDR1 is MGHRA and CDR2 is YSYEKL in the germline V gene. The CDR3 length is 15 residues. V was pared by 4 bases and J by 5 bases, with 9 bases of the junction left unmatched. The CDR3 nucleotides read TGCGCCAGCAGCCTCGGACTAGCGATCACCCACGAGCAGTACTTC. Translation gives CASSLGLAITHEQYF.

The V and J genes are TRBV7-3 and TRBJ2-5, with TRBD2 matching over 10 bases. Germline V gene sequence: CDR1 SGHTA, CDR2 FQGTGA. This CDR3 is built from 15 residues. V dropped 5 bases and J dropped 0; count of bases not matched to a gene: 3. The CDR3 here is CASSLSGGYQETQYF. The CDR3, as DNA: TGTGCCAGCAGCCTTAGCGGGGGGTACCAAGAGACCCAGTACTTC.

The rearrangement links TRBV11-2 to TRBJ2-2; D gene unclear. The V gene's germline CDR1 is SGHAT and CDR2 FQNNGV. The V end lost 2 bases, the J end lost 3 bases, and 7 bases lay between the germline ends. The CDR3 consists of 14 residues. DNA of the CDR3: TGTGCCAGCAGCTTAAACCTCTACACCGGGGAGCTGTTTTTT. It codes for CASSLNLYTGELFF.

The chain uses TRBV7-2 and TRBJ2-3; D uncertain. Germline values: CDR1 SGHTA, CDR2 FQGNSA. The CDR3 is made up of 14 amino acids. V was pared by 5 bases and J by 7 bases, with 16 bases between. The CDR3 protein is CASSLTRPANTQYF. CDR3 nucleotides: TGTGCCAGCAGCCTAACCCGACCGGCCAATACGCAGTATTTT.

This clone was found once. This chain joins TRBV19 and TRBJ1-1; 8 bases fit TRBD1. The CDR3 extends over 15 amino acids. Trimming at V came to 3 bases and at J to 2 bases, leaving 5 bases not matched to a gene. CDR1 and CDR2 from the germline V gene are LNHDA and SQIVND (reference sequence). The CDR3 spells CASSMTGEANTEAFF. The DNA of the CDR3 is TGTGCCAGTAGTATGACAGGGGAGGCCAACACTGAAGCTTTCTTT. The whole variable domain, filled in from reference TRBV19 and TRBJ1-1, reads DGGITQSPKYLFRKEGQNVTLSCEQNLNHDAMYWYRQDPGQGLRLIYYSQIVNDFQKGDIAEGYSVSREKKESFPLTVTSAQKNPTAFYLCASSMTGEANTEAFFGQGTRLTVV.

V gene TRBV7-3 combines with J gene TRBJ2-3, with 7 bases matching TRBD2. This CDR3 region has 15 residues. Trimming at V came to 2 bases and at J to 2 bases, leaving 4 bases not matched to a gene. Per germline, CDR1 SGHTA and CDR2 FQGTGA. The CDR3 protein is CASSLDAGVTDTQYF. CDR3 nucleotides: TGTGCCAGCAGCTTAGACGCGGGGGTCACAGATACGCAGTATTTT.

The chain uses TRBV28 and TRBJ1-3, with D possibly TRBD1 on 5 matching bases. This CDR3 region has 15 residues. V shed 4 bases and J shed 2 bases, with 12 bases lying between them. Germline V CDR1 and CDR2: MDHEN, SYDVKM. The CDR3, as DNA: TGTGCCAGCAGTTCGCTCGGGACCGCTGGAAACACCATATATTTT. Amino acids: CASSSLGTAGNTIYF.

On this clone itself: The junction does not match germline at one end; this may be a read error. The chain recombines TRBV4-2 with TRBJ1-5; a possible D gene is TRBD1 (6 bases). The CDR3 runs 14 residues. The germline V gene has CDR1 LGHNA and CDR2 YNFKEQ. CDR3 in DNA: TGTGCCAGCAGCCAAGCCAGGGACAAATCAGCCCCAGCATTT. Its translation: CASSQARDKSAPAF.

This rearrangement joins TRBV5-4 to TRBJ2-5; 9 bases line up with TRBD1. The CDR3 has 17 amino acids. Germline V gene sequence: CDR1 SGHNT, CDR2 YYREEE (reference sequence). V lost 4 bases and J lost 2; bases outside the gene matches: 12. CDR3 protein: CASSVGTGPPKQETQYF. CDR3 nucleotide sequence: TGTGCCAGCAGCGTCGGGACAGGGCCCCCAAAACAAGAGACCCAGTACTTC.

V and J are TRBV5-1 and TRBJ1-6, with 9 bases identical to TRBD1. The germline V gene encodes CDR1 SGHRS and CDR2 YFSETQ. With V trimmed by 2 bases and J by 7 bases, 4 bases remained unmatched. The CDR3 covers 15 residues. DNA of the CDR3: TGCGCCAGCAGCTTCGGGACAGGGTTGAATTCACCCCTCCACTTT. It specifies CASSFGTGLNSPLHF.

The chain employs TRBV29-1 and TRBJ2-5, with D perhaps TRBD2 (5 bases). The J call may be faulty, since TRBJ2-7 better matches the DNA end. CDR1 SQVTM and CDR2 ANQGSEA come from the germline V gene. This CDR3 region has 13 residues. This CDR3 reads CSVCKGTGYEQYF. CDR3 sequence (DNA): TGCAGCGTCTGCAAAGGTACGGGGTACGAGCAGTACTTC.

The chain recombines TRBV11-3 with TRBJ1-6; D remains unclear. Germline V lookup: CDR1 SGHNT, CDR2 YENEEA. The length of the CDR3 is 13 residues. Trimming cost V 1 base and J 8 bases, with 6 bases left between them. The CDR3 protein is CASSLARYSPLHF. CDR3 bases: TGTGCCAGCAGCTTAGCACGGTATTCACCCCTCCACTTT.

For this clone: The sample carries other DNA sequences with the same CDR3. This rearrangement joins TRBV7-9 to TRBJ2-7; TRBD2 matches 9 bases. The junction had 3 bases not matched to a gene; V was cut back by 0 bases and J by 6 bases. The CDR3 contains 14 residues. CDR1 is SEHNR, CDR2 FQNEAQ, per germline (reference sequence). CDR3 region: CASSLASGGREQYF. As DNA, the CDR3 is TGTGCCAGCAGCTTAGCTAGCGGGGGACGCGAGCAGTACTTC.

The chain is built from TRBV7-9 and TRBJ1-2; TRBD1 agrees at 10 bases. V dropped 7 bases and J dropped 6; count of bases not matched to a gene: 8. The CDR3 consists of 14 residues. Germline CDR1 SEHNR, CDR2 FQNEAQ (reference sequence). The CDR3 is CASTRDRGKDGYTF. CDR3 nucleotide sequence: TGTGCCAGCACCCGGGACAGGGGTAAGGATGGCTACACCTTC.

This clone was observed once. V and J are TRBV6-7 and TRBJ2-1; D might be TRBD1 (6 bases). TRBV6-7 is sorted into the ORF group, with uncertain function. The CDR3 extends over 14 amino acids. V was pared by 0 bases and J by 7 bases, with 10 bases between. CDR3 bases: TGTGCCAGCAGTTACTCTCAGGGGAAAAATGAGCAGTTCTTC. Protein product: CASSYSQGKNEQFF.

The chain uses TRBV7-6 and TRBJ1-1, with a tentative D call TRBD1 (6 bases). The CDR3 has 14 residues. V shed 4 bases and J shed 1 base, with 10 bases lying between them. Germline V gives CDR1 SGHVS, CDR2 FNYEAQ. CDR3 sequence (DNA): TGTGCCAGCAGCTGGGGGGGACAGAACACTGAAGCTTTCTTT. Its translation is CASSWGGQNTEAFF.